Described below is a single T cell receptor beta chain sequence and its context. With random hexamers, reverse transcription was performed on about 0.45 to 1 ug of RNA. immunoSEQ multiplex PCR amplified TCR beta CDR3 across 54 Vbeta, 13 Jbeta. In TCRdb, the immunoSEQ multiplex PCR reads were re-called with MiXCR into one record per CDR3 protein. Among fewer than 250,000 distinct CDR3 sequences, about 93% were seen once, and the ten largest hold roughly 0.096%. The data are from a study of CD8 T cells in Susac syndrome. The CDR3 has 14 residues. CDR1 is MDHEN and CDR2 is SYDVKM in the germline V gene. The V gene lost 5 bases and the J gene lost 4 bases, with 12 bases spanning the gap. Sequencing of TCR beta was performed on blood CD8+ T cells and on blood CD4+ T cells. It was healthy donors who served as the controls, matched for age and sex. TEMRA cells were FACS-enriched, while CD8+ and CD4+ T cells were negatively isolated.

The sequence derives from a human donor in good health. Sequencing used CD4+ T cells from PBMCs. The chain employs TRBV28 and TRBJ2-4; no firm D call. The CDR3 is CASSPRARKNIQYF. For the CDR3, the DNA is TGTGCCAGCAGTCCCCGGGCCCGAAAAAACATTCAGTACTTC.